Listed below are T cell receptor beta chains from one sample, sequenced in a study of glioma-infiltrating T cells after dendritic cell vaccination. TCRdb's copy holds only in-frame clones and misses some; the assay was immunoSEQ multiplex PCR. This table has tens of thousands of clones, just under 85% appearing once. The source was blood, collected before dendritic cell vaccination. These receptors came from a human donor with glioblastoma. CDR3s include the opening cysteine and the closing phenylalanine or tryptophan. Fields, in order: J gene, V gene, D gene, clone size, CDR3 DNA, CDR3 protein. D genes are given only for firm matches. Size tells how often a clone was seen (once, few, many) or the class of an expanded clone, and some rows leave it out.

>TRBJ2-1|TRBV5-1|TRBD2|NA
TGCGCCAGCAGCCTGGGACTAGCGGGGGTGTCCTACAATGAGCAGTTCTTC
CASSLGLAGVSYNEQFF
>TRBJ2-7|TRBV2|NA|NA
TGTGCCAGCAGTGTCCGGACTCTATCTTCCTACGAGCAGTACTTC
CASSVRTLSSYEQYF
>TRBJ1-2|TRBV11-2|NA|NA
TGTGCCAGCAGCATCTACAGGAGCGATCTCTATGGCTACACCTTC
CASSIYRSDLYGYTF
>TRBJ1-1|TRBV19|TRBD1|few
TGTGCCAGTAGTACCCTAGACGGGACAGATGAAGCTTTCTTT
CASSTLDGTDEAFF
>TRBJ2-3|TRBV4-2|NA|NA
TGTGCCAGCAGCCACGTAGTAAACGTAGATACGCAGTATTTT
CASSHVVNVDTQYF
>TRBJ2-2|TRBV19|NA|NA
TGTGCCAGTAGTCAACAGGGCGCCGGGGAGCTGTTTTTT
CASSQQGAGELFF
>TRBJ2-5|TRBV5-5|NA|NA
TGTGCCAGCAGCTCGCGGAGAGGGTACCAAGAGACCCAGTACTTC
CASSSRRGYQETQYF
>TRBJ1-6|TRBV25-1|TRBD1|few
TGTGCCAGCAGTGAAAGCTTTACAGGGGACTCCTATAATTCACCCCTCCACTTT
CASSESFTGDSYNSPLHF
>TRBJ2-3|TRBV19|TRBD2|few
TGTGCCAGTAGTATCTCCGGGACTAGCGGGACCACAGATACGCAGTATTTT
CASSISGTSGTTDTQYF
>TRBJ1-1|TRBV11-2|NA|NA
TGTGCCAGCAGCTGGAGAGAGAACACTGAAGCTTTCTTT
CASSWRENTEAFF
>TRBJ2-3|TRBV11-2|TRBD2|NA
TGTGCCAGCAGCTTAACTTTTATAGGACTAGCGGCAGATACGCAGTATTTT
CASSLTFIGLAADTQYF
>TRBJ1-5|TRBV25-1|NA|NA
TGTGCCAGCAGTGGAAGGCGGAATCAGCCCCAGCATTTT
CASSGRRNQPQHF
>TRBJ1-2|TRBV15|TRBD1|few
TGTGCCACCAGCAGAGATTTGACAGGGGATGGCTACACCTTC
CATSRDLTGDGYTF
>TRBJ1-2|TRBV9|TRBD1|NA
TGTGCCAGCAGCGCATACAGGGGTGCCTATGGCTACACCTTC
CASSAYRGAYGYTF
>TRBJ2-5|TRBV7-9|TRBD2|few
TGTGCCAGCAGCATGGGACTAGCGATCGAGACCCAGTACTTC
CASSMGLAIETQYF
>TRBJ2-3|TRBV11-2|NA|few
TGTGCCAGCAGCTCGCCCAGGTATAGCACAGATACGCAGTATTTT
CASSSPRYSTDTQYF
>TRBJ2-2|TRBV4-1|NA|NA
TGCGCCAGCAGCCAAGATGCCGACAGGGAGGTCACCGGGGAGCTGTTTTTT
CASSQDADREVTGELFF
>TRBJ2-7|TRBV2|NA|NA
TGTGCCAGCAGTGAACGCCTGATTGATAGCGCCGGGGGCGAGCAGTACTTC
CASSERLIDSAGGEQYF
>TRBJ2-7|TRBV18|NA|NA
TGTGCCAGCTCACCCCAGGGGCTTCTACACGAGCAGTACTTC
CASSPQGLLHEQYF
>TRBJ2-5|TRBV9|NA|once
TGTGCCAGCAGCACCTCGGACACGGGGACCCAGTACTTC
CASSTSDTGTQYF
>TRBJ1-5|TRBV28|NA|NA
TGTGCCAGCAGTAGTGGAGGCAATCAGCCCCAGCATTTT
CASSSGGNQPQHF
>TRBJ2-7|TRBV19|NA|NA
TGTGCCAGTAGTATTCGTGCGTCGAGCGAGCAGTACTTC
CASSIRASSEQYF
>TRBJ2-2|TRBV5-1|TRBD2|NA
TGCGCCAGCAGCTCCTCCGGGGGGGCTGGGACCGGGGAGCTGTTTTTT
CASSSSGGAGTGELFF
>TRBJ2-5|TRBV5-1|TRBD2|once
TGCGCCAGCAGCTCGACTAGCGGGGTGGAGACCCAGTACTTC
CASSSTSGVETQYF
>TRBJ2-7|TRBV29-1|TRBD1|once
TGCAGCGTTCATTCAATTGGACAGGGGTCCTACGAGCAGTACTTC
CSVHSIGQGSYEQYF
>TRBJ1-6|TRBV7-9|TRBD1|NA
TGTGCCAGCAGCTTACGGGACAGCGATTCCCCCCTCCACTTT
CASSLRDSDSPLHF
>TRBJ2-2|TRBV5-1|TRBD1|NA
TGCGCCAGCACCGTTACGGCCGGGACAGGGGTAACCGGGGAGCTGTTTTTT
CASTVTAGTGVTGELFF
>TRBJ2-7|TRBV4-2|NA|once
TGTGCCAGCAGCCAAGATCGCTACTACGAGCAGTACTTC
CASSQDRYYEQYF